This T cell receptor beta chain was observed in a study of shared clonotypes between healthy human individuals. Assay used: immunoSEQ multiplex PCR; TCRdb lists only in-frame clones, some missing. The sample consists of roughly 2 million clones, under 97% of them appearing once. The sequence was collected from a man between 18 and 29 years old in good health. Material for sequencing was naive CD4+ T cells sorted from blood. Regarding subset: CD45RA+ positively selected.

CDR3 amino acids: CASSLGQGAAFF. CDR3 nucleotides: TGTGCCAGCAGCTTAGGGCAGGGGGCAGCTTTCTTT. The chain has TRBV7-2 and TRBJ1-1, with TRBD1 matching 8 bases. Germline assignment: CDR1 SGHTA and CDR2 FQGNSA. The CDR3 has 12 residues. V trimming: 1 base; J trimming: 10 bases; junction bases outside the gene matches: 2. Looking up the rest from reference TRBV7-2 and TRBJ1-1 gives the full variable domain: GAGVSQSPSNKVTEKGKDVELRCDPISGHTALYWYRQSLGQGLEFLIYFQGNSAPDKSGLPSDRFSAERTGGSVSTLTIQRTQQEDSAVYLCASSLGQGAAFFGQGTRLTVV.